Listed below are T cell receptor beta chains from one sample, sequenced in a study of CD8+ T cells in alopecia areata. Assay used: immunoSEQ multiplex PCR; TCRdb lists only in-frame clones, some missing. Of around 100,000 clones listed, roughly three fifths are singletons. This specimen was CD8+ T cells sorted from blood, taken at week 24, from a patient treated with tofacitinib. The source is a human donor with alopecia areata. Each CDR3 is given with its conserved first and last residue. The order of the fields is clone size, J gene, V gene, D gene, CDR3 length, CDR3 protein, CDR3 DNA. D genes are given only for firm matches. For some rows the clone size is stated as once, few or many, or as a class when expanded; others skip it.

clone_size: -; j_call: TRBJ2-7; v_call: TRBV5-4; d_call: TRBD2; cdr3_length: 13; cdr3_aa: CASSGGLAYEQYF; cdr3_nt: TGTGCCAGCAGCGGAGGACTAGCCTACGAGCAGTACTTC
clone_size: -; j_call: TRBJ1-1; v_call: TRBV5-1; d_call: -; cdr3_length: 15; cdr3_aa: CASSSSREEVTEAFF; cdr3_nt: TGCGCCAGCAGCTCTTCACGGGAGGAAGTCACTGAAGCTTTCTTT
clone_size: -; j_call: TRBJ1-2; v_call: TRBV19; d_call: -; cdr3_length: 10; cdr3_aa: CASGEYGYTF; cdr3_nt: TGTGCCAGTGGGGAATACGGCTACACCTTC
clone_size: -; j_call: TRBJ1-6; v_call: TRBV4-1; d_call: TRBD1; cdr3_length: 16; cdr3_aa: CASSQVVGTGSSPLHF; cdr3_nt: TGCGCCAGCAGCCAAGTCGTCGGGACAGGGTCTTCACCCCTCCACTTT
clone_size: -; j_call: TRBJ2-3; v_call: TRBV5-1; d_call: TRBD2; cdr3_length: 14; cdr3_aa: CASSSAGGTDTQYF; cdr3_nt: TGCGCCAGCAGCTCAGCGGGGGGCACAGATACGCAGTATTTT
clone_size: few; j_call: TRBJ1-4; v_call: TRBV10-3; d_call: -; cdr3_length: 13; cdr3_aa: CAISVGTGEKLFF; cdr3_nt: TGTGCCATCAGTGTGGGGACTGGGGAAAAACTGTTTTTT
clone_size: few; j_call: TRBJ1-6; v_call: TRBV4-1; d_call: -; cdr3_length: 12; cdr3_aa: CASSQGLSPLHF; cdr3_nt: TGCGCCAGCAGCCAGGGACTCTCACCCCTCCACTTT
clone_size: few; j_call: TRBJ2-6; v_call: TRBV2; d_call: -; cdr3_length: 16; cdr3_aa: CASRGPTSPGANVLTF; cdr3_nt: TGTGCCAGCAGGGGACCTACTTCTCCTGGGGCCAACGTCCTGACTTTC
clone_size: few; j_call: TRBJ1-6; v_call: TRBV13; d_call: TRBD1; cdr3_length: 13; cdr3_aa: CASSLDREAPLHF; cdr3_nt: TGTGCCAGCAGCCTGGACAGGGAAGCACCCCTCCACTTT
clone_size: few; j_call: TRBJ1-1; v_call: TRBV7-3; d_call: -; cdr3_length: 17; cdr3_aa: CASSLLLGGLMNTEAFF; cdr3_nt: TGTGCCAGCAGCCTACTTTTAGGAGGGCTTATGAACACTGAAGCTTTCTTT
clone_size: -; j_call: TRBJ1-2; v_call: TRBV6-1; d_call: -; cdr3_length: 14; cdr3_aa: CASSEEPEDPLNTF; cdr3_nt: TGTGCCAGCAGTGAAGAACCCGAGGACCCTCTCAACACCTTC
clone_size: -; j_call: TRBJ1-5; v_call: TRBV19; d_call: -; cdr3_length: 15; cdr3_aa: CASSINSYSNQPQHF; cdr3_nt: TGTGCCAGTAGTATAAACAGCTATAGCAATCAGCCCCAGCATTTT
clone_size: -; j_call: TRBJ2-7; v_call: TRBV4-2; d_call: -; cdr3_length: 14; cdr3_aa: CASSQGTDLYEQYF; cdr3_nt: TGTGCCAGCAGCCAAGGGACAGACCTATACGAGCAGTACTTC
clone_size: -; j_call: TRBJ2-7; v_call: TRBV5-4; d_call: TRBD1; cdr3_length: 15; cdr3_aa: CASSLGTGGSYEQYF; cdr3_nt: TGTGCCAGCAGCTTGGGGACAGGGGGTTCCTACGAGCAGTACTTC
clone_size: -; j_call: TRBJ2-7; v_call: TRBV2; d_call: -; cdr3_length: 12; cdr3_aa: CASATGGVEQYF; cdr3_nt: TGTGCCAGCGCAACGGGCGGGGTCGAGCAGTACTTC
clone_size: -; j_call: TRBJ1-1; v_call: TRBV7-6; d_call: TRBD1; cdr3_length: 15; cdr3_aa: CASSPTQGARTEAFF; cdr3_nt: TGTGCCAGCAGCCCAACTCAGGGGGCGAGAACTGAAGCTTTCTTT
clone_size: -; j_call: TRBJ2-1; v_call: TRBV2; d_call: -; cdr3_length: 15; cdr3_aa: CASSDAGTVFLGQFF; cdr3_nt: TGTGCCAGCAGTGATGCGGGGACGGTATTTCTCGGGCAGTTCTTC
clone_size: -; j_call: TRBJ2-1; v_call: TRBV4-2; d_call: TRBD2; cdr3_length: 16; cdr3_aa: CASSQVESGGAHEQFF; cdr3_nt: TGTGCCAGCAGCCAAGTGGAAAGCGGGGGGGCCCATGAGCAGTTCTTC
clone_size: -; j_call: TRBJ2-2; v_call: TRBV18; d_call: TRBD1; cdr3_length: 17; cdr3_aa: CASSPPPGQGDTGELFF; cdr3_nt: TGTGCCAGCTCACCACCGCCGGGACAGGGTGATACCGGGGAGCTGTTTTTT
clone_size: -; j_call: TRBJ2-7; v_call: TRBV27; d_call: -; cdr3_length: 13; cdr3_aa: CATAVKLPYEQYF; cdr3_nt: TGTGCCACCGCCGTCAAACTCCCCTACGAGCAGTACTTC
clone_size: -; j_call: TRBJ2-7; v_call: TRBV10-3; d_call: -; cdr3_length: 13; cdr3_aa: CAISAAVSYEQYF; cdr3_nt: TGTGCCATCAGTGCGGCAGTTTCGTACGAGCAGTACTTC
clone_size: few; j_call: TRBJ1-2; v_call: TRBV13; d_call: -; cdr3_length: 20; cdr3_aa: CASSLGSRAAIVGANYGYTF; cdr3_nt: TGTGCCAGCAGCTTAGGCAGTCGGGCAGCCATAGTCGGAGCTAACTATGGCTACACCTTC
clone_size: -; j_call: TRBJ1-2; v_call: TRBV7-9; d_call: -; cdr3_length: 13; cdr3_aa: CASTSWGLYGYTF; cdr3_nt: TGTGCCAGCACTTCTTGGGGCCTCTATGGCTACACCTTC
clone_size: once; j_call: TRBJ1-2; v_call: TRBV2; d_call: -; cdr3_length: 14; cdr3_aa: CASSDGVRGTGCFF; cdr3_nt: TGTGCCAGCAGCGACGGGGTGAGGGGAACTGGTTGCTTCTTC
clone_size: -; j_call: TRBJ1-1; v_call: TRBV12-5; d_call: TRBD1; cdr3_length: 12; cdr3_aa: CASGLGGSEAFF; cdr3_nt: TGTGCTAGTGGCCTAGGGGGCTCTGAAGCTTTCTTT
clone_size: -; j_call: TRBJ1-6; v_call: TRBV15; d_call: -; cdr3_length: 13; cdr3_aa: CATRQGKGSPLHF; cdr3_nt: TGTGCCACCAGACAGGGAAAAGGCTCACCCCTCCACTTT
clone_size: -; j_call: TRBJ1-1; v_call: TRBV4-3; d_call: -; cdr3_length: 14; cdr3_aa: CASSQGHRGTEAFF; cdr3_nt: TGCGCCAGCAGCCAAGGGCACCGGGGGACTGAAGCTTTCTTT
clone_size: -; j_call: TRBJ1-5; v_call: TRBV5-6; d_call: TRBD1; cdr3_length: 14; cdr3_aa: CASSSGTGIQPQHF; cdr3_nt: TGTGCCAGCAGTTCCGGGACAGGGATCCAGCCCCAGCATTTT
clone_size: once; j_call: TRBJ1-1; v_call: TRBV30; d_call: -; cdr3_length: 11; cdr3_aa: CAWSVGSEAFF; cdr3_nt: TGTGCCTGGAGTGTAGGCAGTGAAGCTTTCTTT
clone_size: -; j_call: TRBJ1-1; v_call: TRBV19; d_call: TRBD1; cdr3_length: 16; cdr3_aa: CASIPIPGGKGTEAFF; cdr3_nt: TGTGCCAGTATCCCAATCCCAGGGGGAAAGGGCACTGAAGCTTTCTTT
clone_size: -; j_call: TRBJ1-6; v_call: TRBV2; d_call: TRBD1; cdr3_length: 14; cdr3_aa: CASSSGGHNSPLHF; cdr3_nt: TGTGCCAGCAGCTCAGGGGGCCATAATTCACCCCTCCACTTT
clone_size: -; j_call: TRBJ1-2; v_call: TRBV5-6; d_call: -; cdr3_length: 13; cdr3_aa: CASSTGADYGYTF; cdr3_nt: TGTGCCAGCAGTACCGGGGCCGACTATGGCTACACCTTC
clone_size: -; j_call: TRBJ2-7; v_call: TRBV27; d_call: TRBD1; cdr3_length: 16; cdr3_aa: CASSPAGTGTDYEQYF; cdr3_nt: TGTGCCAGCAGCCCCGCAGGGACAGGGACTGACTACGAGCAGTACTTC
clone_size: -; j_call: TRBJ1-4; v_call: TRBV19; d_call: -; cdr3_length: 13; cdr3_aa: CASTDDFNEKLFF; cdr3_nt: TGTGCCAGCACGGACGATTTTAATGAAAAACTGTTTTTT
clone_size: -; j_call: TRBJ2-7; v_call: TRBV30; d_call: TRBD1; cdr3_length: 18; cdr3_aa: CAWSGADRAPKHPYEQYF; cdr3_nt: TGTGCCTGGAGTGGGGCGGACAGGGCCCCCAAGCATCCCTACGAGCAGTACTTC
clone_size: -; j_call: TRBJ2-1; v_call: TRBV11-2; d_call: -; cdr3_length: 12; cdr3_aa: CASSFTLAEQFF; cdr3_nt: TGTGCCAGCAGCTTTACACTGGCCGAGCAGTTCTTC
clone_size: -; j_call: TRBJ2-3; v_call: TRBV30; d_call: TRBD2; cdr3_length: 14; cdr3_aa: CAWSAQRGGVTQYF; cdr3_nt: TGTGCCTGGAGTGCCCAGCGGGGGGGCGTCACGCAGTATTTT
clone_size: -; j_call: TRBJ2-3; v_call: TRBV25-1; d_call: -; cdr3_length: 15; cdr3_aa: CASSGGPVSTDTQYF; cdr3_nt: TGTGCCAGCAGTGGGGGCCCGGTGAGCACAGATACGCAGTATTTT
clone_size: few; j_call: TRBJ2-7; v_call: TRBV7-2; d_call: -; cdr3_length: 10; cdr3_aa: CAREMYEQYF; cdr3_nt: TGTGCCAGAGAGATGTACGAGCAGTACTTC
clone_size: few; j_call: TRBJ2-1; v_call: TRBV6-4; d_call: -; cdr3_length: 16; cdr3_aa: CASSPSREGGFNEQFF; cdr3_nt: TGTGCCAGCAGTCCCTCCCGAGAGGGTGGGTTTAATGAGCAGTTCTTC
clone_size: -; j_call: TRBJ2-1; v_call: TRBV5-1; d_call: -; cdr3_length: 15; cdr3_aa: CASSLGPGGPHEQFF; cdr3_nt: TGCGCCAGCAGCTTGGGGCCCGGGGGGCCGCATGAGCAGTTCTTC
clone_size: -; j_call: TRBJ1-2; v_call: TRBV11-2; d_call: -; cdr3_length: 15; cdr3_aa: CASSLPGYPTYGYTF; cdr3_nt: TGTGCCAGCAGCTTACCAGGCTACCCCACCTATGGCTACACCTTC
clone_size: -; j_call: TRBJ2-7; v_call: TRBV27; d_call: -; cdr3_length: 14; cdr3_aa: CASSFVGGRVEQYF; cdr3_nt: TGTGCCAGCAGTTTTGTCGGAGGAAGGGTAGAGCAGTACTTC
clone_size: -; j_call: TRBJ2-1; v_call: TRBV9; d_call: TRBD1; cdr3_length: 15; cdr3_aa: CASSARTGVISEQFF; cdr3_nt: TGTGCCAGCAGCGCCCGGACAGGCGTAATTAGTGAGCAGTTCTTC
clone_size: -; j_call: TRBJ2-2; v_call: TRBV29-1; d_call: -; cdr3_length: 18; cdr3_aa: CSVEVIRETGANTGELFF; cdr3_nt: TGCAGCGTTGAAGTGATTAGGGAGACAGGTGCGAACACCGGGGAGCTGTTTTTT
clone_size: -; j_call: TRBJ1-5; v_call: TRBV6-5; d_call: -; cdr3_length: 15; cdr3_aa: CASSYGTSSNQPQHF; cdr3_nt: TGTGCCAGCAGTTACGGGACGTCCAGCAATCAGCCCCAGCATTTT
clone_size: -; j_call: TRBJ2-3; v_call: TRBV6-5; d_call: -; cdr3_length: 12; cdr3_aa: CATGPSTDTQYF; cdr3_nt: TGTGCCACTGGTCCTAGCACAGATACGCAGTATTTT
clone_size: few; j_call: TRBJ2-2; v_call: TRBV29-1; d_call: TRBD1; cdr3_length: 16; cdr3_aa: CSVEEVRQGRTGELFF; cdr3_nt: TGCAGCGTTGAAGAAGTTAGACAGGGACGAACCGGGGAGCTGTTTTTT
clone_size: -; j_call: TRBJ1-2; v_call: TRBV7-8; d_call: TRBD1; cdr3_length: 16; cdr3_aa: CASSLALQGARYGYTF; cdr3_nt: TGTGCCAGCAGCTTAGCGTTACAGGGGGCGCGTTATGGCTACACCTTC
clone_size: few; j_call: TRBJ2-3; v_call: TRBV5-5; d_call: TRBD1; cdr3_length: 16; cdr3_aa: CASSGGQEQDTDTQYF; cdr3_nt: TGTGCCAGCAGCGGAGGACAGGAACAAGACACAGATACGCAGTATTTT